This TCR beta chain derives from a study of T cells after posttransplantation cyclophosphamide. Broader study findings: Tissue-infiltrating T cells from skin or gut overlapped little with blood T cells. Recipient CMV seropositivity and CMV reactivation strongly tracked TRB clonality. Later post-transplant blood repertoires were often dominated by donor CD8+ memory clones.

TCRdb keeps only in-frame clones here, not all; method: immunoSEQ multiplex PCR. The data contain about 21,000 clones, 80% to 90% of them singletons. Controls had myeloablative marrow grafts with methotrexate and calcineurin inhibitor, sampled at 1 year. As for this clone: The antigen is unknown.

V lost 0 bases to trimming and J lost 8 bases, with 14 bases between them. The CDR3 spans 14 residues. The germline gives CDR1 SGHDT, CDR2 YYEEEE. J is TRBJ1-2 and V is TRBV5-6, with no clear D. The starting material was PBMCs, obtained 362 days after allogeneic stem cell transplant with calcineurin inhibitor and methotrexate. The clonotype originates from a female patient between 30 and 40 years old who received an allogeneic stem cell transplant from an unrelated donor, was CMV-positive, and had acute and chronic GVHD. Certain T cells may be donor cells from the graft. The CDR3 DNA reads TGTGCCAGCAGCTTGGGTGATCGGTATTTGGGCTACACCTTC. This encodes CASSLGDRYLGYTF.